The TCR beta chain described here comes from a study of cytomegalovirus exposure and HLA in healthy donors. Whole-study findings and limits: As immune exposure information, only CMV serostatus was available. In an earlier analysis, about 90% or about 30%: the productive usage of most TCR beta V segments. The study put 150 or so TCR beta chains on its list as cytomegalovirus-associated.

The V end lost 4 bases, the J end lost 2 bases, and 8 bases lay between the germline ends. This CDR3 has 13 amino acids. Germline V gene data show CDR1 as SGHTA and CDR2 as FQGTGA. Researchers ran the PCR with 60 Vbeta and 13 Jbeta primers. Generated by immunoSEQ multiplex PCR, the TCRdb table keeps only in-frame clones and is missing some. The table records 100,000 to 150,000 clones, approximately 82% of them present only once. Concerning this clone itself: Its antigen is unknown.

The receptor was derived from a woman between 18 and 29 years old in good health and CMV-seropositive. V gene TRBV7-3 combines with J gene TRBJ2-5; D might be TRBD2 (6 bases). The sample consisted of PBMCs. The CDR3 protein is CASSYGGQETQYF. The DNA of the CDR3 is TGTGCCAGCAGCTACGGAGGGCAAGAGACCCAGTACTTC.